The T cell receptor (beta chain) under discussion was sequenced for a study of blood T cell repertoires in COVID-19. Study as a whole: COVID-19 samples from acute and convalescent phases originated in the United States, Italy and Spain. In each case, the material was cDNA or gDNA derived from T cells, B-cell-depleted T cells, or PBMCs.

The CDR3 consists of 14 residues. From germline, CDR1 is SGHRS and CDR2 YFSETQ. The ends were cut back, 2 bases at V and 4 bases at J, with 13 bases in the middle. Original methodology: Using reference gene primer amplification, nucleated cell counts were estimated. Data came from immunoSEQ multiplex PCR; TCRdb stores just in-frame clones and leaves some out. V and J calls and clone size are given by that table; D and trimming were obtained from the DNA. The sample holds some 240,000 clones, about 79% seen once. Input material: peripheral blood. The V and J genes are TRBV5-1 and TRBJ2-7, with D possibly being TRBD1 (5 bases). The TCR originated in a woman aged 35 to 49 who had recovered from COVID-19. The CDR3 DNA reads as TGCGCCAGCAGCTTCAACGGACATAGTTACGAGCAGTACTTC. Amino acid sequence: CASSFNGHSYEQYF.